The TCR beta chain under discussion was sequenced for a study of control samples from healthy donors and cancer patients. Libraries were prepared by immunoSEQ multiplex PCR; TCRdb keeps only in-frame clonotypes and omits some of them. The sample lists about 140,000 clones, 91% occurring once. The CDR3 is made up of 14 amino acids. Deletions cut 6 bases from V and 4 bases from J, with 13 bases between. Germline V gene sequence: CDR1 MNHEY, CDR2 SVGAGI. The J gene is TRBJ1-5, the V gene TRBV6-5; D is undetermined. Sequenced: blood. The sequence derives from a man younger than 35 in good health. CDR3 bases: TGTGCCAGCAGCACGCCGGGAGGAAATCAGCCCCAGCATTTT. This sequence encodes CASSTPGGNQPQHF.